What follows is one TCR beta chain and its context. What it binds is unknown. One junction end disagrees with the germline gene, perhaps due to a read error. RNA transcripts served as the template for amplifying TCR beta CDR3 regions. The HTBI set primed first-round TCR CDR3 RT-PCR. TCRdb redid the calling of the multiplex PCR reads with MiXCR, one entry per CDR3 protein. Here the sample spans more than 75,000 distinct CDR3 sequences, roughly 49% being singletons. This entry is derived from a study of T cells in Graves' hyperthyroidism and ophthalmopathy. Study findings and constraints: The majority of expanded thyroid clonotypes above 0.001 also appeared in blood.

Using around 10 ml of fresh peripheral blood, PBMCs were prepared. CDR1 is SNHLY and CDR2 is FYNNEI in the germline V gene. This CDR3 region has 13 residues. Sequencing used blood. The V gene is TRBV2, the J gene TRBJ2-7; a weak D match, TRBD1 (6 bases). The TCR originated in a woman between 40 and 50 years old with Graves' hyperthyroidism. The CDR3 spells CASRDGQTYENDF. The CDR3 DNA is TGTGCCAGCAGGGACGGACAGACGTACGAGAATGACTTT.